Presented here are 26 T cell receptor beta chains from one specimen sequenced in a study of blood T cell repertoires in COVID-19. Assay used: immunoSEQ multiplex PCR; TCRdb lists only in-frame clones, some missing. The sample includes about 250,000 clones, roughly 85% of them seen just once. The sequencing sample was made of PBMCs or T cells enriched from blood (not recorded which). The origin of the receptors is a woman aged 45-65 years with acute COVID-19.

The gene calls are TRBV6-2 or TRBV6-3 and TRBJ2-7; 10 bases align to TRBD1. The V gene's germline CDR1 is MNHEY and CDR2 SVGEGT. Unmatched junction bases numbered 14, after V lost 0 bases and J lost 0 bases. The CDR3 runs 20 residues. The CDR3 protein is CASSYSTGQGLQFRSYEQYF. The CDR3 coding sequence is TGTGCCAGCAGTTACTCGACGGGACAGGGGCTCCAATTCCGCTCCTACGAGCAGTACTTC.

The chain links TRBV7-2 to TRBJ1-5; D is unclear. The CDR3 sequence is 18 residues long. Trimming cost V 0 bases and J 1 base, with 16 bases left between them. The germline CDR1 and CDR2 sequences are SGHTA and FQGNSA. The DNA of the CDR3 is TGTGCCAGCAGCTTAGCAGGGTCCAGGAGGGCGAGCAATCAGCCCCAGCATTTT. Translated, it gives CASSLAGSRRASNQPQHF.

The CDR3 region has the DNA TGTGCCAGCTCACTGCAGGACAGGGGGACAGATACGCAGTATTTT. As protein: CASSLQDRGTDTQYF. The chain uses TRBV18 and TRBJ2-3, with 10 bases aligning to TRBD1. V dropped 4 bases and J dropped 3; count of bases not matched to a gene: 4. CDR1 is KGHSH and CDR2 is LQKENI in the germline V gene. This CDR3 is built from 15 residues.

V is TRBV10-3 and J is TRBJ1-3; 7 nucleotides agree with TRBD1. Germline V gives CDR1 ENHRY, CDR2 SYGVKD. V shed 9 bases, J shed 0 bases, and the junction held 8 bases outside the gene matches. The length of the CDR3 is 15 residues. The DNA of the CDR3 is TGTGCCATGAGACAGGGTACCAACTCTGGAAACACCATATATTTT. This translates into CAMRQGTNSGNTIYF.

The J gene is TRBJ1-1, the V gene TRBV25-1, with D tentatively TRBD1 (6 bases). Germline-derived CDR1 and CDR2 are MGHDK and SYGVNS. This CDR3 is 14 amino acids long. V was trimmed by 4 bases and J by 3 bases, leaving 12 bases between them. The CDR3 is CASSVIGQYTEAFF. The CDR3 nucleotides are TGTGCCAGCAGTGTTATAGGACAGTACACTGAAGCTTTCTTT.

There are a few counts of this clone. The J gene is TRBJ1-2, the V gene TRBV6-5; 7 bases fit TRBD1. After removal of 5 bases from V and 2 bases from J, the junction contained 5 bases not matched to a gene. The CDR3 is 14 amino acids. CDR1 MNHEY and CDR2 SVGAGI come from the germline V gene. The CDR3 sequence: CASSRDRENYGYTF. The DNA of the CDR3 is TGTGCCAGCAGTCGGGACAGAGAAAACTATGGCTACACCTTC.

The V and J genes are TRBV13 and TRBJ2-4, with D possibly matching TRBD2 (5 bases). Germline V gene sequence: CDR1 PRHDT, CDR2 FYEKMQ (reference sequence). The V end lost 5 bases, the J end lost 6 bases, and 14 bases lay between the germline ends. The CDR3 is 14 residues long. CDR3 protein: CASSPWDRGNIQYF. CDR3 bases: TGTGCCAGCAGCCCCTGGGATCGGGGAAACATTCAGTACTTC.

This clone was counted only a few times. The rearrangement joins TRBV14 to TRBJ2-1; no firm D call. The CDR3 contains 14 residues. Deletions cut 1 base from V and 0 bases from J, with 4 bases between. Germline values: CDR1 SGHDN, CDR2 FVKESK. Here the CDR3 DNA reads TGTGCCAGCAGCCAAGCTAGCTCCTACAATGAGCAGTTCTTC. It specifies CASSQASSYNEQFF. The full variable domain, completed using reference TRBV14 and TRBJ2-1, is EAGVTQFPSHSVIEKGQTVTLRCDPISGHDNLYWYRRVMGKEIKFLLHFVKESKQDESGMPNNRFLAERTGGTYSTLKVQPAELEDSGVYFCASSQASSYNEQFFGPGTRLTVL.

The CDR3 DNA is TGCAGCGTGACTTATGGGGACATGAACACTGAAGCTTTCTTT. Its translation: CSVTYGDMNTEAFF. The rearrangement joins TRBV29-1 to TRBJ1-1, with D perhaps TRBD1 (6 bases). CDR3 length: 14 amino acids. Germline V lookup: CDR1 SQVTM, CDR2 ANQGSEA. Trimming cost V 6 bases and J 0 bases, with 14 bases left between them. Variable domain in full (rest from reference TRBV29-1 and TRBJ1-1): SAVISQKPSRDICQRGTSLTIQCQVDSQVTMMFWYRQQPGQSLTLIATANQGSEATYESGFVIDKFPISRPNLTFSTLTVSNMSPEDSSIYLCSVTYGDMNTEAFFGQGTRLTVV.

V gene TRBV18 combines with J gene TRBJ1-5; D gene ambiguous. Germline values: CDR1 KGHSH, CDR2 LQKENI. This CDR3 is 16 amino acids long. V was cut by 3 bases and J by 2 bases, with 14 bases left in between. The CDR3 sequence: CASSPDGLRGNQPQHF. CDR3 in DNA: TGTGCCAGCTCACCGGATGGGTTGAGGGGCAATCAGCCCCAGCATTTT.

In the case of this clone: Other DNA sequences in this sample translate to the same CDR3. The rearrangement joins TRBV2 to TRBJ1-2, with D maybe TRBD1 (6 bases). This CDR3 is 13 amino acids long. The germline V gene encodes CDR1 SNHLY and CDR2 FYNNEI. V was pared by 6 bases and J by 2 bases, with 10 bases between. The chain's CDR3 is CASSLGQNYGYTF. Here the CDR3 DNA reads TGTGCCAGCAGCCTGGGACAAAACTATGGCTACACCTTC.

V and J are TRBV28 and TRBJ1-1; no clear D. Trimming shortened V by 3 bases and J by 11 bases, and 13 bases separated the two germline ends. CDR3 size: 12 residues. The germline V gene encodes CDR1 MDHEN and CDR2 SYDVKM. The CDR3 sequence is CASSFFTAGAFF. CDR3 coding DNA: TGTGCCAGCAGTTTCTTTACGGCGGGGGCTTTCTTT.

The chain joins TRBV10-3 to TRBJ1-1; 7 bases agree with TRBD1. The trim removed 6 bases at V and 11 bases at J, leaving 6 bases unmatched. The CDR3 consists of 11 residues. The V gene's germline CDR1 is ENHRY and CDR2 SYGVKD. DNA of the CDR3: TGTGCCATCAGAAGGGACAGCGGGGCTTTCTTT. Translated: CAIRRDSGAFF.

The chain links TRBV5-1 to TRBJ1-3, with D possibly being TRBD1 (6 bases). V dropped 4 bases and J dropped 4 bases, with 18 bases sitting between them. The CDR3 runs to 16 residues. Germline V gene sequence: CDR1 SGHRS, CDR2 YFSETQ. CDR3 nucleotides: TGCGCCAGCAGCCCATTCCAGGGGCCGCTCGGAAACACCATATATTTT. Residues: CASSPFQGPLGNTIYF.

J is TRBJ1-2 and V is TRBV12-5; D gene ambiguous. Trimming took 5 bases from V and 8 from J, leaving 12 bases between them. Looked up from germline, CDR1 is LGHNT and CDR2 is FRNRAP. The CDR3 covers 12 residues. DNA of the CDR3: TGTGCTAGTGGTCTTTCAGCGGGGGGCTACACCTTC. Its translation: CASGLSAGGYTF.

The V call is TRBV19, the J call TRBJ1-1, with D perhaps matching TRBD1 (5 bases). CDR1 and CDR2 (germline): LNHDA, SQIVND (reference sequence). V was clipped by 7 bases and J by 4 bases, with 7 bases between them. CDR3 length: 11 amino acids. The CDR3 here is CASTGSTEAFF. The CDR3 DNA sequence: TGTGCCAGTACAGGGTCCACTGAAGCTTTCTTT.

The chain couples TRBV7-3 to TRBJ2-3, with 11 bases lining up with TRBD2. CDR3 length equals 16 residues. V lost 3 bases to trimming and J lost 5 bases; unmatched junction nucleotides: 7. Germline V lookup: CDR1 SGHTA, CDR2 FQGTGA. This chain's CDR3 is CASSFSGGANGDTQYF. Here the CDR3 DNA reads TGTGCCAGCAGCTTTAGCGGGGGGGCTAATGGAGATACGCAGTATTTT.

V is TRBV15 and J is TRBJ1-5, with 8 bases identical to TRBD1. The CDR3 sequence is 14 residues long. Trimming at V came to 1 base and at J to 11 bases, leaving 7 bases not matched to a gene. In germline, CDR1 is LNHNV, CDR2 YYDKDF (reference sequence). CDR3 coding DNA: TGTGCCACCAGCAGAGTTGGCGCAGGGGGCTCCCAGCATTTT. It codes for CATSRVGAGGSQHF.

The CDR3 region is CASSRPAGGFGEQYF. The CDR3 DNA reads as TGTGCCAGCAGCCGACCAGCGGGGGGTTTCGGCGAGCAGTACTTC. The rearrangement uses TRBV5-4 and TRBJ2-7, with TRBD2 identical over 9 bases. From germline, CDR1 is SGHNT and CDR2 YYREEE (reference sequence). CDR3 size: 15 residues. V was pared by 4 bases and J by 6 bases, with 11 bases of the junction left unmatched.

Regarding this clone: Other DNA variants within this sample encode the same CDR3. The chain employs TRBV7-9 and TRBJ1-5; D is undetermined. From germline, CDR1 is SEHNR and CDR2 FQNEAQ (reference sequence). The CDR3 is 15 residues long. Trimming removed 4 bases from V and 1 base from J, with 11 bases in between. The CDR3 DNA sequence: TGTGCCAGCAGCTCCGGCGGAGGAAGCAATCAGCCCCAGCATTTT. It codes for CASSSGGGSNQPQHF.

V gene TRBV18 combines with J gene TRBJ1-5; D may be TRBD1 (6 bases). Trimming pared 5 bases from V and 5 bases from J, leaving 19 bases between. The CDR3 covers 16 residues. Per germline, CDR1 KGHSH and CDR2 LQKENI. CDR3 DNA sequence: TGTGCCAGCTCAGAGGATCAGGGGTCCTCTTATCAGCCCCAGCATTTT. The encoded protein is CASSEDQGSSYQPQHF.

V gene TRBV15 combines with J gene TRBJ2-2, with D hard to call. The CDR3 runs 12 residues. Germline V gene data show CDR1 as LNHNV and CDR2 as YYDKDF (reference sequence). Trimming stripped 2 bases from V and 6 bases from J, with 4 bases between. The CDR3 here is CATSRSSGELFF. In DNA, the CDR3 is TGTGCCACCAGCAGAAGCTCCGGGGAGCTGTTTTTT.

The chain uses TRBV27 and TRBJ1-5; a weak D match, TRBD1 (5 bases). Germline CDR1 MNHEY, CDR2 SMNVEV (reference sequence). The CDR3 spans 13 residues. The V end lost 3 bases, the J end lost 7 bases, and 10 bases lay between the germline ends. The CDR3 nucleotides are TGTGCCAGCAGTTTGCAGGGTGGGCAGCCCCAGCATTTT. This encodes CASSLQGGQPQHF.

The rearrangement uses TRBV7-9 and TRBJ1-4; TRBD1 is a possible D gene (6 bases). The ends were cut back, 5 bases at V and 4 bases at J, with 17 bases in the middle. From germline, CDR1 is SEHNR and CDR2 FQNEAQ (reference sequence). CDR3 size: 16 residues. The CDR3 DNA is TGTGCCAGCAGCCCCCCTAGGGGGGGAATTAATGAAAAACTGTTTTTT. Protein sequence: CASSPPRGGINEKLFF.

This clone was found once. This chain uses TRBV19 with TRBJ1-6, with 9 bases lining up with TRBD1. The V gene end was trimmed by 5 bases and the J gene end by 7 bases; junction bases not matched to a gene: 6. The CDR3 has 15 residues. Germline-derived CDR1 and CDR2 are LNHDA and SQIVND (reference sequence). The CDR3 region has the DNA TGTGCCAGTAGTGATACAGGGGGCAAAAATTCACCCCTCCACTTT. Encoded protein: CASSDTGGKNSPLHF.

The chain couples TRBV7-2 to TRBJ1-2; no clear D. Trimming stripped 5 bases from V and 4 bases from J, with 11 bases between. CDR3 length equals 13 residues. Germline CDR1 and CDR2: SGHTA and FQGNSA. CDR3 coding DNA: TGTGCCAGCAGCCTATCACAGAGCTATGGCTACACCTTC. Translated, it gives CASSLSQSYGYTF. Full variable domain (remainder filled in from reference TRBV7-2 and TRBJ1-2): GAGVSQSPSNKVTEKGKDVELRCDPISGHTALYWYRQSLGQGLEFLIYFQGNSAPDKSGLPSDRFSAERTGGSVSTLTIQRTQQEDSAVYLCASSLSQSYGYTFGSGTRLTVV.